The present entry profiles one T cell receptor (beta chain) with its context. The target of this receptor is not known. No much larger clone is present one base from it, and per-base qualities are unavailable. The data are from a study of CD8+ T cells in alopecia areata listed by TCRdb under 2018. Describing the broader study: In both human patients and the C3H/HeJ mouse model, the study applied high-throughput TCRbeta sequencing to look at T cell clonal expansion in alopecia areata. On the human side, TCRbeta sequencing was run on scalp tissue and on sorted CD4+ and CD8+ peripheral blood T cells from healthy controls and from alopecia areata patients with either patchy or totalis/universalis disease. Scalp clonality was compared among normal scalp (n=4), patchy alopecia areata scalp (n=8), and alopecia totalis/universalis scalp (n=8). RNA was obtained with the PAXgene miRNA kit for fixed scalp, the miRNeasy kit for PBMCs, and the RNeasy kit for mouse skin. Amplification of TCRbeta CDR3 regions was done by immunoSEQ multiplex PCR using 35 Vbeta forward primers and 13 Jbeta reverse primers.

After PBMCs were isolated by density centrifugation and stained for CD3, CD4 and CD8, a FACSAria was used to sort CD4+ and CD8+ T cells. Unaffected controls provided scalp biopsies and blood samples. Summary of the overall study and its limitations: Unlike mouse skin, which is dominated by gammadelta T cells, normal human skin has resident alphabeta T cells that are also sequenced, and this complicates analysis of the scalp TCR repertoire. Higher clonality and more expanded CD8+ clones were observed in lesional scalp than in normal scalp, particularly in alopecia totalis/universalis, a finding suggestive of antigenic drive. Shared TCR sequences between patients were less evident than in mice, which may be partly attributable to HLA diversity in the patient population.

The library was built by means of the immunoSEQ multiplex PCR assay. To provide template for TCR sequencing, every sample had RNA extracted and reverse transcribed into cDNA. SuperScript III was used to make first-strand cDNA, primed with a 2:1 mix of oligo-dT and random hexamers. Amplification bias was assessed with a synthetic immune receptor repertoire, and residual bias was removed computationally. The authors processed their data as follows. Raw reads were preprocessed for error removal, and CDR3 was defined according to IMGT conventions as running from the conserved cysteine to phenylalanine. Clonality was calculated as 1 minus Shannon entropy normalized by log2 of the number of productive unique TCRs. Scalp TCRbeta sequences were cross-referenced with sorted blood CD4 and CD8 repertoires so that the CD4 or CD8 identity of scalp clones could be inferred. TCRdb limited this immuneACCESS table to in-frame rearrangements with V and J called. A share of clones is missing; checked studies link under half to unresolved V genes, and the rest is unexplained. Clonal size and the V and J genes are those of that table, whereas D and trimming came from the DNA. The sample table records 100,000 to 130,000 clones; 55% to 75% of these occur just once. The ten largest clones represent roughly 20% of the sample.

V loses 5 bases of germline sequence and J loses 2 bases, and the interval between the two ends is 5 bases. The CDR3, from cysteine to phenylalanine, totals 12 residues. CDR3 DNA only is kept here, 36 bases in frame from base 1. For CDR1 and CDR2, the germline V gene (reference sequence) lists MNHEY and SMNVEV. The origin of this receptor is a human donor in good health. Sequencing was done on a sample of CD8+ T cells sorted from blood. This chain is built from TRBV27 and TRBJ2-3; confidence is insufficient to name the D gene. Read as DNA, the sequence is TGTGCCAGCAGTACGCTCACAGATACGCAGTATTTT. Its coded protein is CASSTLTDTQYF.